Listed below are T cell receptor beta chains from one sample, sequenced in a study of blood T cell repertoires in COVID-19. Some clones are missing from TCRdb's copy, which holds only in-frame ones; the method was immunoSEQ multiplex PCR. The sample has 280,000 or so clones, roughly 89% seen once; the top ten hold approximately 1.5%. The sample was PBMCs or T cells enriched from blood (not recorded which). The receptors derive from a woman aged 18-35 years with acute COVID-19. Both conserved end residues are part of each CDR3. Each record gives: D gene, V gene, J gene, clone size, CDR3 protein. D genes are given only for firm matches. The listing skips clone size in some rows; elsewhere it reads once, few, many or a size class.

TRBD2	TRBV7-8	TRBJ2-1	.	CASRIAPGLAVGRGYNEQFF
TRBD2	TRBV28	TRBJ2-1	.	CASSSRTSGAYNEQFF
TRBD2	TRBV24-1	TRBJ2-5	.	CATPRTSGSITGETQYF
TRBD2	TRBV19	TRBJ2-1	.	CASSIGALAGGYNEQFF
TRBD1	TRBV9	TRBJ2-2	.	CASSVVGTGTGELFF
.	TRBV5-1	TRBJ1-6	.	CASSLGSVNNSPLHF
TRBD2	TRBV5-1	TRBJ2-1	.	CASSRILAGADNEQFF
.	TRBV18	TRBJ2-3	.	CASSPGQGGTDTQYF
TRBD1	TRBV29-1	TRBJ1-5	.	CSARDRGGSQHF
.	TRBV18	TRBJ1-2	once	CASSPGPAGYYGYTF
TRBD1	TRBV19	TRBJ1-3	.	CASSYAGQGFLGNTIYF
.	TRBV11-2	TRBJ2-1	.	CASSFSPPLGNEQFF
.	TRBV10-3	TRBJ2-7	.	CAISAQVNYEQYF
.	TRBV7-9	TRBJ1-3	.	CASSFDKRSGNTIYF
.	TRBV11-2	TRBJ2-5	.	CASSGWGGETQYF
.	TRBV28	TRBJ1-2	.	CASSFGWGQASRDGYTF